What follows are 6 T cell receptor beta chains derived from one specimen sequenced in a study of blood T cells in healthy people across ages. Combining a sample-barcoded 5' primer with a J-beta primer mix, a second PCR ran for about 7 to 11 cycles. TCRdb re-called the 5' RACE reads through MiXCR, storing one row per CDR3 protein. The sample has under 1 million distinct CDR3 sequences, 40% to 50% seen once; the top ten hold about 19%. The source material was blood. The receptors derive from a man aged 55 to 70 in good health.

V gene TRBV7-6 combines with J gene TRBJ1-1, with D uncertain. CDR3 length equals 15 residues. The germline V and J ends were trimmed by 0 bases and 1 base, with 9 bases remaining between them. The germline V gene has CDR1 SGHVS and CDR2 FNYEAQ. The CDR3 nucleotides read TGTGCCAGCAGCTTAGCGAGGGTGGCGAACACTGAAGCTTTCTTT. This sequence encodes CASSLARVANTEAFF.

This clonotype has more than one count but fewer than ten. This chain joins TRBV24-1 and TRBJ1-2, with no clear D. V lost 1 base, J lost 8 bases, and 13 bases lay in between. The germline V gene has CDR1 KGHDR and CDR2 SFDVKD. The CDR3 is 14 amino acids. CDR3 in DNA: TGTGCCACCAGTGATTTCTGGGGATTTTCAGGCTACACCTTC. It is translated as CATSDFWGFSGYTF.

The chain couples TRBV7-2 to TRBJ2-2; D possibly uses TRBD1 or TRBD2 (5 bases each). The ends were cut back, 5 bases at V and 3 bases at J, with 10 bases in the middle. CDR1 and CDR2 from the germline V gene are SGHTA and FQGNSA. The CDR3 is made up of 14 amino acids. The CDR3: CASSQGPDTGELFF. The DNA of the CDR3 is TGTGCCAGCAGCCAGGGACCCGACACCGGGGAGCTGTTTTTT.

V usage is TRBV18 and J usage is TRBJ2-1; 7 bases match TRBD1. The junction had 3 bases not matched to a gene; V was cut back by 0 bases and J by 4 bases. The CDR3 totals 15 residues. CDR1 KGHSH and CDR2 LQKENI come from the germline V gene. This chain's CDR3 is CASSPPGQWYNEQFF. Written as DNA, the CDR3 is TGTGCCAGCTCACCACCGGGACAGTGGTACAATGAGCAGTTCTTC.

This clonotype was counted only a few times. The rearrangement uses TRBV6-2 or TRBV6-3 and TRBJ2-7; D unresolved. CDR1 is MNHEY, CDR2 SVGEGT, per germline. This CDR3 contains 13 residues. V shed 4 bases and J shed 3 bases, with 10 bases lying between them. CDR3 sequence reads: CASSWTAHYEQYF. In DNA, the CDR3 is TGTGCCAGCAGTTGGACGGCACACTACGAGCAGTACTTC.

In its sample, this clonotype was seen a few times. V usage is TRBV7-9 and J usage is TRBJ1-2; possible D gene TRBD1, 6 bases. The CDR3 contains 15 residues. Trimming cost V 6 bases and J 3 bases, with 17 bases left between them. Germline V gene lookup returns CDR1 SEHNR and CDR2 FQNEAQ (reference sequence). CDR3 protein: CASSLLTGSDYGYTF. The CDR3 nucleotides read TGTGCCAGCAGTCTGCTTACAGGGTCAGACTATGGCTACACCTTC.